This T cell receptor (beta chain) emerged from a study of patients and donors after allogeneic stem cell transplantation. One entry per CDR3 protein results from TCRdb running MiXCR on the RT-PCR reads. In the table there are more than 850,000 distinct CDR3 sequences, about a sixth of which are singletons. CDR1 is LGHNA and CDR2 is YSLEER in the germline V gene. This CDR3 has 14 residues. V was trimmed by 4 bases and J by 2 bases, leaving 10 bases between them. The chain carries TRBV4-3 and TRBJ2-3; a weak D match, TRBD2 (6 bases). Sequenced material: blood, either unsorted or a sorted T cell fraction (not recorded which). The TCR originated in a human donor who was either an allogeneic HSCT recipient or a stem cell or donor lymphocyte infusion donor (not recorded which). It is not recorded whose cells these are; they may come from a transplant donor. The CDR3 bases are TGCGCCAGCAGCCCCCGGGACTTCACAGATACGCAGTATTTT. Its translation is CASSPRDFTDTQYF.